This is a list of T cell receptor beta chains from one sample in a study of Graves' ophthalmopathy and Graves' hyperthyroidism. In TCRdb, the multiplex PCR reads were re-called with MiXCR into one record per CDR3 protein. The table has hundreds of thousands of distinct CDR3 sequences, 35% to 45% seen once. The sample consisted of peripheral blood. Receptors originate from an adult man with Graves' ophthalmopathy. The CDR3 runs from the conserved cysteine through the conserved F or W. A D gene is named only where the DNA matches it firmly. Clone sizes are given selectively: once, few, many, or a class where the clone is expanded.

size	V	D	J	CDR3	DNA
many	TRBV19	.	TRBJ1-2	CATLLDQWGGYTF	TGTGCCACCCTCCTTGACCAATGGGGTGGCTACACCTTC
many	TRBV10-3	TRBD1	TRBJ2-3	CAISVQGALADTQYF	TGTGCCATCAGTGTACAGGGGGCTTTGGCAGATACGCAGTATTTT
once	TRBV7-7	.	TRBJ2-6	CASSLAGRGTGANVLTF	TGTGCTAGCAGCTTGGCAGGACGGGGAACCGGGGCCAACGTCCTGACTTTC
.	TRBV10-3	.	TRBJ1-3	CASSDWEAGNTIYF	TGTGCCAGCAGTGATTGGGAGGCTGGAAACACCATATATTTT
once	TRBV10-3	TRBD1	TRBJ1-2	CATSVMKGQSNYGYTF	TGTGCCACCTCGGTGATGAAGGGACAGTCCAACTATGGCTACACCTTC
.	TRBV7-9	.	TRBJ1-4	CASSLEGGGEKLFF	TGTGCCAGCAGTCTAGAGGGGGGGGGCGAAAAACTGTTTTTT
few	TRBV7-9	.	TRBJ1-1	CASSFNVGETEAFF	TGTGCCAGCAGCTTTAATGTCGGAGAGACTGAAGCTTTCTTT
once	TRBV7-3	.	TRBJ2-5	CASSLIGRTQYF	TGTGCCAGCAGCTTAATCGGCAGGACCCAGTACTTC
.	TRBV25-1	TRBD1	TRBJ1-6	CASRRTGGRSPLHF	TGTGCCAGCAGGAGGACAGGGGGCAGATCACCCCTCCACTTT
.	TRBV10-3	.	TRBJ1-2	CASSSSAMGGYTF	TGTGCCAGCAGTAGCTCCGCAATGGGAGGCTACACCTTC
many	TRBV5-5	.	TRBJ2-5	CASSLDHMRETQYF	TGTGCCAGCAGCTTGGATCACATGAGGGAGACCCAGTACTTC
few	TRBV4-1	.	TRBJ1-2	CASSQGQGGPRYGYTF	TGCGCCAGCAGCCAAGGACAAGGCGGGCCGAGGTATGGCTACACCTTC
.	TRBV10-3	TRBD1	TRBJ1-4	CAISETGQGGKLFF	TGTGCCATCAGTGAGACAGGACAGGGTGGAAAACTGTTTTTT
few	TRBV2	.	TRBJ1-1	CASSEYAGDTEAFF	TGTGCCAGCAGTGAATATGCCGGGGACACTGAAGCTTTCTTT
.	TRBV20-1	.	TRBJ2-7	CSAAVFTGYEQYF	TGCAGTGCTGCGGTCTTCACGGGCTACGAGCAGTACTTC
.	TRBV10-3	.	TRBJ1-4	CAISESGRDATNEKLFF	TGTGCCATCAGTGAGTCTGGCAGGGATGCAACTAATGAAAAACTGTTTTTT
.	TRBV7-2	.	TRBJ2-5	CASRYGTPGETQYF	TGTGCCAGCCGCTACGGGACCCCGGGGGAGACCCAGTACTTC
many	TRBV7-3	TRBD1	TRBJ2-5	CASSRTGDETQYF	TGTGCCAGCAGCCGGACAGGGGACGAGACCCAGTACTTC
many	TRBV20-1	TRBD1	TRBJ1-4	CSARDLGTGNEKLFF	TGCAGTGCTAGAGATTTGGGGACAGGGAATGAAAAACTGTTTTTT
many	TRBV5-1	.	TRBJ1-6	CASSLRESSYNSPLHF	TGCGCCAGCAGCTTAAGGGAGAGCTCCTATAATTCACCCCTCCACTTT
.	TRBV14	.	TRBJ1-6	CASSQGGTHNSPLHF	TGTGCCAGCAGCCAAGGTGGCACCCATAATTCACCCCTCCACTTT
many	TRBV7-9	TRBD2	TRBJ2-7	CASGTSGRSYEQYF	TGTGCCAGTGGGACTAGCGGGAGGAGCTACGAGCAGTACTTC
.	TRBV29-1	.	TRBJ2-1	CSVAVLAGNEQFF	TGCAGCGTTGCGGTATTAGCCGGAAATGAGCAGTTCTTC
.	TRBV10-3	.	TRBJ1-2	CAISESTGFGYTF	TGTGCCATCAGTGAGTCCACAGGGTTTGGCTACACCTTC
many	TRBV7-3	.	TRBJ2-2	CASSREHGELFF	TGTGCCAGCAGCAGGGAGCACGGGGAGCTGTTTTTT
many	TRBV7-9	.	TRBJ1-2	CASSSVRDLHGYTF	TGTGCCAGCAGCTCAGTCCGGGACCTTCATGGCTACACCTTC
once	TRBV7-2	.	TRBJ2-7	CASSQVSPLTYEQYF	TGTGCCAGCAGCCAAGTGAGTCCGCTTACCTACGAGCAGTACTTC
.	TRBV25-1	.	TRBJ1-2	CASSDIAEAGGYTF	TGTGCCAGCAGTGATATCGCCGAGGCAGGCGGCTACACCTTC
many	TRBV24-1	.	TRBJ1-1	CATSDGRPNTEAFF	TGTGCCACCAGTGATGGACGGCCGAACACTGAAGCTTTCTTT
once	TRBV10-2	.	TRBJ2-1	CASSEVKRGGGEQFF	TGCGCCAGCAGTGAGGTTAAGAGGGGAGGAGGTGAGCAGTTCTTC
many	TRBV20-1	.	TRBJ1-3	CSAGQSSGNTIYF	TGCAGCGCGGGGCAGTCCTCTGGAAACACCATATATTTT
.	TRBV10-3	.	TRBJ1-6	CAISESWQNSPLHF	TGTGCCATCAGTGAGTCGTGGCAAAATTCACCCCTCCACTTT
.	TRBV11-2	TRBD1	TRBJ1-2	CASSQDRGQYGYTF	TGCGCCAGCAGCCAAGACAGGGGGCAGTATGGCTACACCTTC
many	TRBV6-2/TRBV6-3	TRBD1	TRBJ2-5	CASTDRAEETQYF	TGTGCCAGCACCGACAGGGCTGAGGAGACCCAGTACTTC
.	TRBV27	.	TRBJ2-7	CASSGRGSGEQYF	TGTGCCAGCAGTGGACGCGGGTCGGGCGAGCAGTACTTC
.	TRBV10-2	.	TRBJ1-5	CASRLNLEGYQPQHF	TGTGCCAGCAGGTTGAACCTCGAGGGTTATCAGCCCCAGCATTTT
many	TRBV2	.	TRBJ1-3	CASSEREYTIYF	TGTGCCAGCAGTGAAAGGGAATACACCATATATTTT
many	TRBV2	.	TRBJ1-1	CASRKDGPNTEAFF	TGTGCCAGCAGAAAGGACGGACCGAACACTGAAGCTTTCTTT
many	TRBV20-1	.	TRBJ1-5	CSARGTDNQPQHF	TGCAGTGCACGGGGGACGGATAATCAGCCCCAGCATTTT
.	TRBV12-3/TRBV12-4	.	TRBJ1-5	CASSGFNSNQPQHF	TGTGCCAGCAGCGGATTTAATAGCAATCAGCCCCAGCATTTT
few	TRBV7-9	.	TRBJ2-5	CASSLSAGGETQYF	TGTGCCAGCAGCTTGAGTGCGGGCGGAGAGACCCAGTACTTC
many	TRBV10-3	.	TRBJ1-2	CAISESIGVKNYGYTF	TGTGCCATCAGTGAGTCGATTGGGGTAAAGAACTATGGCTACACCTTC
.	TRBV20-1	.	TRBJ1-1	CSAPGQGQYTEAFF	TGCAGTGCCCCGGGGCAGGGCCAATACACTGAAGCTTTCTTT
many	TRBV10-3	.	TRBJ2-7	CAISVSRVTYEQYF	TGTGCCATCAGTGTTTCTCGGGTAACCTACGAGCAGTACTTC
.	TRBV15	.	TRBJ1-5	CATRRDQMGGVEPQHF	TGTGCCACCAGGAGAGATCAGATGGGGGGCGTGGAGCCCCAGCATTTT
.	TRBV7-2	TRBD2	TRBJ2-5	CASSGLAAPGAQYF	TGTGCCAGCAGCGGACTAGCGGCTCCGGGGGCCCAGTACTTC
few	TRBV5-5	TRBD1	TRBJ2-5	CASSLEWTGVQETQYF	TGTGCCAGCAGCTTGGAGTGGACAGGGGTTCAAGAGACCCAGTACTTC
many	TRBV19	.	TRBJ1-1	CASSRTGNTEAFF	TGTGCCAGCAGTCGAACAGGGAACACTGAAGCTTTCTTT